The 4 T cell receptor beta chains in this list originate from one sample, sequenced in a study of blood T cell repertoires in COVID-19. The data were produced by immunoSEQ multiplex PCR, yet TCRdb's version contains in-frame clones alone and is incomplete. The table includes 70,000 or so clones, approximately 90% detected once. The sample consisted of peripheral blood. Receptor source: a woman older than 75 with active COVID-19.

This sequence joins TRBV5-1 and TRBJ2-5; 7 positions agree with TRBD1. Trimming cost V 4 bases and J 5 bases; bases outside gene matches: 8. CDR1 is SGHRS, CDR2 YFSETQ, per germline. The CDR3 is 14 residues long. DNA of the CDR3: TGCGCCAGCAGCCTTGGGACAGTGCAGGAGACCCAGTACTTC. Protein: CASSLGTVQETQYF.

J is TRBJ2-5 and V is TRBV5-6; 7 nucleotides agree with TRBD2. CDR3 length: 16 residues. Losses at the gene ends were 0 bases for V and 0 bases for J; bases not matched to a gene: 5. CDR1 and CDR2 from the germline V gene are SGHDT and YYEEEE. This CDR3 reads CASSLVGGDHQETQYF. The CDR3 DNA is TGTGCCAGCAGCTTGGTGGGGGGGGACCACCAAGAGACCCAGTACTTC.

CDR3 in amino acids: CASSPSDTQYF. The DNA for the CDR3 is TGTGCCAGCAGTCCTTCAGATACGCAGTATTTT. The gene calls are TRBV6-6 and TRBJ2-3, with D unresolved. Trimming took 5 bases from V and 4 from J, leaving 4 bases between them. There are 11 residues in the CDR3. CDR1 and CDR2 (germline): MNHNY, SVGAGI (reference sequence).

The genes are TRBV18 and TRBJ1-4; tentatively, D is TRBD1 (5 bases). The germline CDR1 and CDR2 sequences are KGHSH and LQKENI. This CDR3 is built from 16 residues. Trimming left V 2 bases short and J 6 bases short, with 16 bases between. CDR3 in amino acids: CASSPLGWGSYEKLFF. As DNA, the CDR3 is TGTGCCAGCTCACCATTAGGATGGGGCTCATATGAAAAACTGTTTTTT.